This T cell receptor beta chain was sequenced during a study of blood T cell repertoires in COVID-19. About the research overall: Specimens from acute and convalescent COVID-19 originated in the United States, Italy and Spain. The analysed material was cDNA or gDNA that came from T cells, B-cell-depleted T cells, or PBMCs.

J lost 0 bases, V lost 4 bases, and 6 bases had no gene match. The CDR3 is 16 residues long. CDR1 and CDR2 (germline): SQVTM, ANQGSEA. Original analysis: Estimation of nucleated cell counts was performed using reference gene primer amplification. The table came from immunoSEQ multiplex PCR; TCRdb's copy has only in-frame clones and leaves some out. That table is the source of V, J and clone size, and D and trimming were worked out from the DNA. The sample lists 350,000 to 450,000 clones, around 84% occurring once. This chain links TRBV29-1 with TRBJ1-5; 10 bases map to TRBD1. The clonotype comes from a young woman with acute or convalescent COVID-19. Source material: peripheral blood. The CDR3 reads CSVGGQGGRSNQPQHF. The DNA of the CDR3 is TGCAGCGTTGGTGGACAGGGGGGACGTAGCAATCAGCCCCAGCATTTT.